This entry lists 22 T cell receptor beta chains sequenced from one sample in a study of cytomegalovirus exposure and HLA in healthy donors. PCR primers comprised 60 Vbeta and 13 Jbeta primers. The method was immunoSEQ multiplex PCR; TCRdb's version includes in-frame clones alone and lacks a portion of them. This table holds about 100,000 clones, 65% to 90% found once. Sequenced material: PBMCs. Receptors originate from a woman aged 18-29 years in good health and CMV-seronegative.

The chain couples TRBV7-8 to TRBJ2-7; D possibly corresponds to TRBD2 (6 bases). V lost 1 base and J lost 2, with 15 bases in between. The CDR3 has 16 amino acids. The germline gives CDR1 SGHVS, CDR2 FQNEAQ. The CDR3 DNA reads TGTGCCAGCAGCTTAGAGGATCCTAGCGTCACCTACGAGCAGTACTTC. Its translation is CASSLEDPSVTYEQYF.

The chain links TRBV27 to TRBJ1-6; tentatively, D is TRBD1 (5 bases). With 0 bases removed from V and 16 bases from J, the gap between germline ends came to 13 bases. The CDR3 length is 13 residues. Germline CDR1 MNHEY, CDR2 SMNVEV (reference sequence). In DNA form, the CDR3 reads TGTGCCAGCAGTTTATCGGGGGGAGGTCTTCTCCACTTT. Protein product: CASSLSGGGLLHF.

The chain carries TRBV7-6 and TRBJ1-6; D is undetermined. Germline V lookup: CDR1 SGHVS, CDR2 FNYEAQ. CDR3 length: 16 residues. V dropped 1 base and J dropped 13 bases, with 20 bases sitting between them. CDR3: CASSLGGSDRIQPLHF. The CDR3 DNA reads TGTGCCAGCAGCTTAGGCGGGTCAGATCGGATTCAGCCCCTCCACTTT.

The chain is built from TRBV6-1 and TRBJ2-5, with D possibly being TRBD1 (6 bases). Trimming pared 4 bases from V and 2 bases from J, leaving 14 bases between. CDR3 length equals 15 residues. Germline assignment: CDR1 MNHNS and CDR2 SASEGT. The CDR3 DNA is TGTGCCAGCAGTGTAAGGGGGTACGAACAAGAGACCCAGTACTTC. Translating gives CASSVRGYEQETQYF.

This chain links TRBV21-1 with TRBJ2-6; the table gives TRBD1 as D, unverified against the DNA. TRBV21-1 is flagged as a pseudogene. The CDR3 length is 19 residues. Written as DNA, the CDR3 is TGTGCCAGCAGCAAAGACGACAGGGGCTATTCGGGTGGGGCCAACGTCCTGACTTTC. This sequence encodes CASSKDDRGYSGGANVLTF.

The chain uses TRBV28 and TRBJ1-5, with 9 bases fitting TRBD1. Germline V gene sequence: CDR1 MDHEN, CDR2 SYDVKM. The length of the CDR3 is 16 residues. The junction had 6 bases not matched to a gene; V was cut back by 1 base and J by 5 bases. The CDR3 loop reads CASSLYDGTGHQPQHF. The DNA for the CDR3 is TGTGCCAGCAGTTTATACGACGGGACAGGGCATCAGCCCCAGCATTTT.

In its sample, this clone is medium-sized (0.01 to 0.1%). CDR3: CASSEGQTNTDTQYF. In DNA form, the CDR3 reads TGTGCCAGCAGTGAGGGACAGACTAACACAGATACGCAGTATTTT. The chain has TRBV6-4 and TRBJ2-3; 7 positions match TRBD1. J lost 2 bases, V lost 3 bases, and 5 bases had no gene match. The CDR3 covers 15 residues. CDR1 is MRHNA, CDR2 SNTAGT, per germline.

V gene TRBV7-4 combines with J gene TRBJ1-5; D remains ambiguous. The CDR3 covers 14 residues. Trimming cost V 4 bases and J 0 bases, with 7 bases left between them. From germline, CDR1 is SGHVT and CDR2 SQSDAQ. DNA of the CDR3: TGTGCCAGCAGCTCGAGGGTTAGCAATCAGCCCCAGCATTTT. This codes for CASSSRVSNQPQHF.

As concerns this clone: A read error may account for a junction end that differs from germline. This rearrangement joins TRBV5-5 to TRBJ1-5; D may be TRBD1 (5 bases). Germline assignment: CDR1 SGHKS and CDR2 YYEKEE (reference sequence). The length of the CDR3 is 16 residues. CDR3 DNA sequence: TGTGCCAGCAGCTTGGAGGAGCAGGGTAGCAGTCAGCCCCAGCATTTT. Translated: CASSLEEQGSSQPQHF.

J is TRBJ2-5 and V is TRBV19, with D possibly being TRBD1 (6 bases). The germline V gene has CDR1 LNHDA and CDR2 SQIVND (reference sequence). V was shortened by 6 bases and J by 4 bases, with 18 bases between the two germline ends. The CDR3 is 15 amino acids. The CDR3 bases are TGTGCCAGTAGCCCTCAGGGGTTTCGTGGAGAGACCCAGTACTTC. It is translated as CASSPQGFRGETQYF.

This rearrangement joins TRBV20-1 to TRBJ1-1; D uncertain. The CDR3 loop spans 10 amino acids. Germline V gene sequence: CDR1 DFQATT, CDR2 SNEGSKA (reference sequence). Trimming removed 6 bases at V and 10 bases at J, with 12 bases between. The CDR3 nucleotides are TGCAGTGCCCACGCGGGGTCAGCTTTCTTT. Translation gives CSAHAGSAFF.

V gene TRBV19 combines with J gene TRBJ1-3, with D unclear. Germline V gives CDR1 LNHDA, CDR2 SQIVND (reference sequence). V was shortened by 1 base and J by 0 bases, with 10 bases between the two germline ends. CDR3 length: 16 residues. CDR3 nucleotides: TGTGCCAGTAGTATAGTAGGCGGAGGCTCTGGAAACACCATATATTTT. This gives the protein CASSIVGGGSGNTIYF.

The J gene is TRBJ2-3, the V gene TRBV21-1; the table's D call, TRBD1, was not checked against the DNA. TRBV21-1 is a recognized pseudogene. This CDR3 is 17 amino acids long. The DNA for the CDR3 is TGTGCCAGCAGCATCGGGCAGGGATCCCCTAGGACAGATACGCAGTATTTT. Translated: CASSIGQGSPRTDTQYF.

The chain recombines TRBV7-2 with TRBJ2-1; no definite D call. V was trimmed by 2 bases and J by 8 bases, leaving 4 bases between them. CDR3 length: 11 residues. Germline V gene data show CDR1 as SGHTA and CDR2 as FQGNSA. Written as DNA, the CDR3 is TGTGCCAGCAGCTTATATTATGAGCAGTTCTTC. It specifies CASSLYYEQFF.

This sequence joins TRBV5-1 and TRBJ2-5; 9 bases line up with TRBD1. The germline CDR1 and CDR2 sequences are SGHRS and YFSETQ. V shed 0 bases and J 4 bases; nucleotides not matched to a gene: 1. CDR3 length equals 14 residues. The CDR3 region is CASSLDRGRETQYF. The CDR3, as DNA: TGCGCCAGCAGCTTGGACAGGGGGCGAGAGACCCAGTACTTC.

This rearrangement joins TRBV10-3 to TRBJ2-1; D is unclear. Germline V gene sequence: CDR1 ENHRY, CDR2 SYGVKD. This CDR3 contains 13 residues. V was clipped by 4 bases and J by 6 bases, with 10 bases between them. The CDR3 DNA reads TGTGCCATCAGTGGAGTAGATGTCAATGAGCAGTTCTTC. This encodes CAISGVDVNEQFF.

J is TRBJ2-6 and V is TRBV27; maybe TRBD1 (7 bases). This CDR3 is 18 amino acids long. The V gene lost 3 bases and the J gene lost 2 bases, with 17 bases spanning the gap. Germline CDR1 and CDR2: MNHEY and SMNVEV (reference sequence). CDR3: CASSFRGALLTGANVLTF. The CDR3 DNA reads TGTGCCAGCAGTTTCAGGGGGGCTTTACTCACTGGGGCCAACGTCCTGACTTTC.

This sequence joins TRBV28 and TRBJ2-7, with 7 bases aligning to TRBD2. CDR1 is MDHEN and CDR2 is SYDVKM in the germline V gene. V gave up 4 bases and J gave up 0 bases; unmatched junction bases: 12. The CDR3 runs to 17 residues. Here the CDR3 reads CASSSQLGRGSSYEQYF. DNA for the CDR3: TGTGCCAGCAGTTCCCAACTAGGGCGGGGGAGCTCCTACGAGCAGTACTTC.

The chain recombines TRBV9 with TRBJ1-4; maybe TRBD1 (5 bases). The CDR3 has 15 amino acids. Germline CDR1 and CDR2: SGDLS and YYNGEE. Trimming left V 0 bases short and J 7 bases short, with 13 bases between. As DNA, the CDR3 is TGTGCCAGCAGCGTAGGGGTCGGGGGACGTGAAAAACTGTTTTTT. Translated: CASSVGVGGREKLFF.

CDR3 DNA sequence: TGTGCCAGCAGTTTATCCGGCGGTATCTCCTACGAGCAGTACTTC. Translating it yields CASSLSGGISYEQYF. The chain joins TRBV27 to TRBJ2-7; D gene ambiguous. The CDR3 is 15 residues long. Trimming took off 0 bases at V and 0 bases at J, with 9 bases between the two ends. In germline, CDR1 is MNHEY, CDR2 SMNVEV (reference sequence).

The chain joins TRBV5-4 to TRBJ1-2; D gene ambiguous. The CDR3 is 12 amino acids. With 2 bases removed from V and 5 bases from J, the gap between germline ends came to 7 bases. Germline V gene sequence: CDR1 SGHNT, CDR2 YYREEE (reference sequence). The CDR3 region is CASSLELYGYTF. The CDR3 coding sequence is TGTGCCAGCAGCTTAGAACTATATGGCTACACCTTC.

The chain has TRBV5-1 and TRBJ2-3, with 7 bases matching TRBD1. Unmatched junction bases numbered 3, after V lost 2 bases and J lost 0 bases. The length of the CDR3 is 15 residues. The germline CDR1 and CDR2 sequences are SGHRS and YFSETQ. CDR3 loop: CASSFTGDSTDTQYF. For the CDR3, the DNA is TGCGCCAGCAGCTTCACAGGGGACAGCACAGATACGCAGTATTTT.